The clone carrying this T cell receptor beta chain has only a few counts. The data are from a study of blood T cells in healthy people across ages. V lost 4 bases to trimming and J lost 0 bases, with 10 bases between them. CDR3 size: 15 residues. Germline CDR1 and CDR2: LGHDT and YNNKEL (reference sequence). A second PCR, run for about 7 to 11 cycles, used a sample-barcoded 5' primer plus a J-beta primer mix. Each cDNA molecule received a tag from a template-switch adaptor that had 12 random nucleotides. TCRdb fed the 5' RACE reads into MiXCR, producing one record per CDR3 protein. The sample contains around 520,000 distinct CDR3 sequences, about a quarter of which appear only once. These data were also filed under a second study, of T cells of mothers and their children. That source notes: Donation involved three healthy Caucasian mothers and the six children that they had.

The sequencing input was blood. The TCR was taken from a boy aged 2-15 years in good health. The rearrangement uses TRBV3-1 and TRBJ2-1; no firm D call. As DNA, the CDR3 is TGTGCCAGCAGCCGACTTCAGAGCTCCTACAATGAGCAGTTCTTC. This encodes CASSRLQSSYNEQFF.